These 22 T cell receptor beta chains originate from one sample sequenced in a study of blood T cell repertoires in COVID-19. Clones were read by immunoSEQ multiplex PCR, and TCRdb kept only the in-frame ones, dropping some. The table shows roughly 100,000 clones, with 87% occurring only once. Sequencing input: peripheral blood. These receptors were taken from a woman between 45 and 60 years old with COVID-19, enrolled during active disease.

This clone has a single count. The chain carries TRBV9 and TRBJ1-5; 7 nucleotides agree with TRBD1. Unmatched junction bases numbered 4, after V lost 3 bases and J lost 4 bases. The V gene's germline CDR1 is SGDLS and CDR2 YYNGEE. The CDR3 loop spans 14 amino acids. The CDR3 protein is CASSAGQQNQPQHF. The DNA for the CDR3 is TGTGCCAGCAGCGCGGGACAGCAAAATCAGCCCCAGCATTTT.

This chain links TRBV3-1 (or the pseudogene TRBV3-2) with TRBJ1-5; D is possibly TRBD1 (6 bases). CDR1 is LGHDT, CDR2 YNNKEL, per germline (reference sequence). The CDR3 runs to 13 residues. Trimming cost V 5 bases and J 7 bases, with 12 bases left between them. The chain's CDR3 is CASSNREGQPQHF. In nucleotides, the CDR3 is TGTGCCAGCAGCAACAGGGAAGGGCAGCCCCAGCATTTT.

V is TRBV28 and J is TRBJ1-1; TRBD1 aligns across 8 bases. The germline V gene has CDR1 MDHEN and CDR2 SYDVKM. With 5 bases clipped from V and 1 base from J, the junction kept 3 bases outside the gene matches. The CDR3 covers 14 residues. CDR3 DNA sequence: TGTGCCAGCAGTGTTGGACAGGGGAACACTGAAGCTTTCTTT. Translating it yields CASSVGQGNTEAFF.

On this clone: The same CDR3 arises from other DNA sequences in this sample as well. The chain employs TRBV5-1 and TRBJ2-1; D uncertain. V was pared by 0 bases and J by 0 bases, with 4 bases between. Looked up from germline, CDR1 is SGHRS and CDR2 is YFSETQ. CDR3 length: 14 amino acids. CDR3 region: CASSLDSSYNEQFF. The CDR3 DNA sequence: TGCGCCAGCAGCTTGGATAGCTCCTACAATGAGCAGTTCTTC.

The rearrangement uses TRBV3-1 (or the pseudogene TRBV3-2) and TRBJ1-4; 10 positions match TRBD1. CDR1 and CDR2 (germline): LGHDT, YNNKEL (reference sequence). With V trimmed by 1 base and J by 6 bases, 2 bases remained unmatched. The CDR3 is 15 amino acids. In DNA form, the CDR3 reads TGTGCCAGCAGCCAAGGGGGGACAGGGGATGAAAAACTGTTTTTT. It is translated as CASSQGGTGDEKLFF.

This clone was seen a few times. CDR3 in DNA: TGTGCCACCACCCCTGGCGGGGCCACCGGGGAGCTGTTTTTT. Its translation is CATTPGGATGELFF. The chain joins TRBV15 to TRBJ2-2, with D possibly matching TRBD2 (6 bases). This CDR3 region has 14 residues. Germline CDR1 reads LNHNV; CDR2 reads YYDKDF (reference sequence). The V end lost 7 bases, the J end lost 4 bases, and 13 bases lay between the germline ends.

This clone was observed a single time. J is TRBJ1-6 and V is TRBV14; no definite D call. The CDR3 length is 13 residues. V gave up 1 base and J gave up 9 bases, with 7 bases separating them. Germline-derived CDR1 and CDR2 are SGHDN and FVKESK. The CDR3 region has the DNA TGTGCCAGCAGCCAAGTACCGAGTTCACCCCTCCACTTT. Amino acids: CASSQVPSSPLHF.

This clone was found once. A read error may account for a junction end that differs from germline. V usage is TRBV20-1 and J usage is TRBJ2-1; TRBD2 is a possible D gene (5 bases). Germline V gene data show CDR1 as DFQATT and CDR2 as SNEGSKA (reference sequence). The CDR3 has 10 residues. CDR3 sequence (DNA): TGCAGTGCTGACTACCATGAGCAGTTCTTC. Translating gives CSADYHEQFF.

The chain is built from TRBV6-1 and TRBJ2-7; the match to TRBD1 covers 8 bases. CDR3 size: 15 residues. In germline, CDR1 is MNHNS, CDR2 SASEGT. With 3 bases clipped from V and 0 bases from J, the junction kept 4 bases outside the gene matches. CDR3 protein: CASSDAGGISYEQYF. CDR3 nucleotide sequence: TGTGCCAGCAGTGATGCAGGGGGCATCTCCTACGAGCAGTACTTC.

The chain links TRBV30 to TRBJ2-3; TRBD1 is a possible D gene (6 bases). This CDR3 has 15 residues. Germline V lookup: CDR1 GTSNPN, CDR2 SVGIG (reference sequence). V lost 4 bases to trimming and J lost 7 bases, with 21 bases between them. CDR3 protein: CAWKYGQTYQNTQYF. CDR3 DNA: TGTGCCTGGAAATACGGACAGACCTACCAAAATACGCAGTATTTT.

J is TRBJ2-2 and V is TRBV10-3; no clear D. Trimming took off 8 bases at V and 1 base at J, with 11 bases between the two ends. This CDR3 contains 14 residues. CDR1 and CDR2 (germline): ENHRY, SYGVKD. CDR3 protein: CAIQTEKNTGELFF. The CDR3 nucleotides are TGTGCCATCCAAACAGAAAAGAACACCGGGGAGCTGTTTTTT.

The gene calls are TRBV5-1 and TRBJ1-1; perhaps TRBD1 as D (6 bases). The CDR3 covers 12 residues. Trimming stripped 5 bases from V and 4 bases from J, with 9 bases between. CDR1 SGHRS and CDR2 YFSETQ come from the germline V gene. The CDR3 nucleotides are TGCGCCAGCAGTCCACAGGGCACTGAAGCTTTCTTT. It yields the protein CASSPQGTEAFF.

The J gene is TRBJ2-2, the V gene TRBV4-1; 10 nucleotides agree with TRBD2. Per the germline V gene, CDR1 is MGHRA and CDR2 is YSYEKL. This CDR3 region has 17 residues. J lost 7 bases, V lost 0 bases, and 8 bases had no gene match. In DNA form, the CDR3 reads TGCGCCAGCAGCCAAGATCGCCTAGCGGGGGTAAACGGGGAGCTGTTTTTT. It codes for CASSQDRLAGVNGELFF.

The chain links TRBV9 to TRBJ1-2; D gene ambiguous. Germline V lookup: CDR1 SGDLS, CDR2 YYNGEE. Trimming pared 6 bases from V and 8 bases from J, leaving 17 bases between. The CDR3 length is 13 residues. The CDR3: CASKREHQTGYTF. The CDR3 region has the DNA TGTGCCAGCAAGAGGGAGCACCAGACAGGCTACACCTTC.

This rearrangement joins TRBV7-2 to TRBJ1-2; TRBD1 matches at 10 bases. CDR3 length: 17 residues. From germline, CDR1 is SGHTA and CDR2 FQGNSA. J lost 2 bases, V lost 5 bases, and 11 bases had no gene match. In DNA, the CDR3 is TGTGCCAGCAGCCCCGCCCCTCCGGGACAGGGGAACTATGGCTACACCTTC. Translating gives CASSPAPPGQGNYGYTF.

The chain carries TRBV11-3 and TRBJ2-5; a weak D match, TRBD2 (6 bases). Germline V gene sequence: CDR1 SGHNT, CDR2 YENEEA. The CDR3 is 15 amino acids. Trimming removed 4 bases at V and 2 bases at J, with 14 bases between. The CDR3 region is CASSSLRGKQETQYF. The CDR3 coding sequence is TGTGCCAGCAGCTCCCTCCGGGGGAAGCAAGAGACCCAGTACTTC.

The chain employs TRBV3-1 (or the pseudogene TRBV3-2) and TRBJ2-7, with D hard to call. Trimming cost V 3 bases and J 4 bases, with 10 bases left between them. Germline V gene data show CDR1 as LGHDT and CDR2 as YNNKEL (reference sequence). The length of the CDR3 is 13 residues. CDR3 DNA sequence: TGTGCCAGCAGCCACCCGACAAGATACGAGCAGTACTTC. This codes for CASSHPTRYEQYF.

The gene calls are TRBV23-1 and TRBJ1-1, with TRBD1 matching over 11 bases. TRBV23-1 is an ORF; its function is uncertain. Trimming at V came to 0 bases and at J to 6 bases, leaving 9 bases not matched to a gene. The CDR3 runs 17 residues. Here the CDR3 DNA reads TGCGCCAGCAGTCAATCACGCCAGGACAGGGGGCTTGCTGAAGCTTTCTTT. Translation: CASSQSRQDRGLAEAFF.

The rearrangement uses TRBV2 and TRBJ2-7; 10 nucleotides match TRBD1. Germline V lookup: CDR1 SNHLY, CDR2 FYNNEI. This CDR3 spans 15 amino acids. J lost 6 bases, V lost 10 bases, and 15 bases had no gene match. The CDR3 DNA sequence: TGTGCCACCCTAAATCCCGGGACAGGGGTCGGCGAGCAGTACTTC. This sequence encodes CATLNPGTGVGEQYF.

The chain is built from TRBV5-1 and TRBJ2-7, with 9 nucleotides matching TRBD1. J was trimmed by 3 bases and V by 4 bases; bases with no gene match: 2. CDR1 is SGHRS and CDR2 is YFSETQ in the germline V gene. This CDR3 has 13 amino acids. CDR3 loop: CASSPDRGYEQYF. The CDR3 DNA follows: TGCGCCAGCAGCCCGGACAGGGGCTACGAGCAGTACTTC.

The genes are TRBV28 and TRBJ1-1; 8 bases line up with TRBD1. The germline V gene encodes CDR1 MDHEN and CDR2 SYDVKM. The CDR3 has 15 residues. V lost 7 bases to trimming and J lost 1 base; unmatched junction nucleotides: 8. The CDR3 nucleotides are TGTGCCAGCACACTACCCGGGACAGGGAACACTGAAGCTTTCTTT. This codes for CASTLPGTGNTEAFF. The full variable domain, in which reference TRBV28 and TRBJ1-1 provide the parts outside the CDR3, is DVKVTQSSRYLVKRTGEKVFLECVQDMDHENMFWYRQDPGLGLRLIYFSYDVKMKEKGDIPEGYSVSREKKERFSLILESASTNQTSMYLCASTLPGTGNTEAFFGQGTRLTVV.

The chain is built from TRBV7-2 and TRBJ2-1; the D is unclear. The V end was cut by 5 bases, the J end by 3 bases, with 5 bases between. Per the germline V gene, CDR1 is SGHTA and CDR2 is FQGNSA. The CDR3 is 12 residues long. CDR3 amino acids: CASSPNYNEQFF. CDR3 DNA sequence: TGTGCCAGCAGCCCAAACTACAATGAGCAGTTCTTC.